The sequence of this TCR beta chain was determined in a study of T cells in Graves' hyperthyroidism and ophthalmopathy. Study in general: Peripheral blood was obtained at initial diagnosis, preceding any treatment.

General study points: The majority of expanded thyroid clonotypes above 0.001 also appeared in blood.

Many counts were recorded for this clonotype. Its antigen is still unknown. Active moderate-to-severe ophthalmopathy, Clinical Activity Score at least 3, NOSPECS at least 4, under 3 months' duration. Amplification yielded TCR beta CDR3 regions, with RNA transcripts as the source. Using the HTBI primer set, a first-round RT-PCR was run on the TCR CDR3. From the multiplex PCR reads, TCRdb called clonotypes with MiXCR, one entry per CDR3 protein. The table records nearly 250,000 distinct CDR3 sequences, about 25% of them present only once. The CDR3 is 15 residues long. Trimming shortened V by 0 bases and J by 0 bases, and 12 bases separated the two germline ends. Per germline, CDR1 DFQATT and CDR2 SNEGSKA (reference sequence).

The sequence was obtained from a middle-aged woman with Graves' ophthalmopathy. Sequenced material: blood. This chain links TRBV20-1 with TRBJ2-7; D is ambiguous. In DNA, the CDR3 is TGCAGTGCTAGAGATGGGCAGAAGGGCTCCTACGAGCAGTACTTC. It encodes CSARDGQKGSYEQYF.